This record covers a single TCR beta chain. Germline-derived CDR1 and CDR2 are MNHEY and SVGAGI. The CDR3 is 14 residues long. V lost 5 bases, J lost 0 bases, and 7 bases lay in between. Clones were sequenced by immunoSEQ multiplex PCR, and TCRdb holds only the in-frame ones, with some missing. In the table there are about 98,000 clones, approximately 86% of which are singletons. The sample is drawn from a study of blood T cell repertoires in COVID-19. In the study overall: Sources were T cells, B-cell-depleted T cells, or PBMCs; the material itself was cDNA or gDNA.

Sequencing was done on a sample of peripheral blood. The chain recombines TRBV6-5 with TRBJ1-4, with a tentative D call TRBD1 (6 bases). The clonotype originates from a man aged 45-65 years with acute or convalescent COVID-19. The CDR3, as DNA: TGTGCCAGCAGTAGGACAGCAACTAATGAAAAACTGTTTTTT. Its translation is CASSRTATNEKLFF.